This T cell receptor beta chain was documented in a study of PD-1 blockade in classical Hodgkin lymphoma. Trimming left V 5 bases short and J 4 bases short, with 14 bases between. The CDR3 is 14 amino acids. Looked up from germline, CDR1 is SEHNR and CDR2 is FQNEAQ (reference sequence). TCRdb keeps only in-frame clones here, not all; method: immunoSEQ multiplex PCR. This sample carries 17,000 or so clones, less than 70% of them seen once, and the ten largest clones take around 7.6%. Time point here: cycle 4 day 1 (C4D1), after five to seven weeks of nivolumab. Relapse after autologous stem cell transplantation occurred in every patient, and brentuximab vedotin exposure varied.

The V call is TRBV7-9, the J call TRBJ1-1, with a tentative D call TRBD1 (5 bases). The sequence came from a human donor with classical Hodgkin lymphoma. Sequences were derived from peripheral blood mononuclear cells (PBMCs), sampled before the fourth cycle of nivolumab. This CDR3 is CASSLGLGATEAFF. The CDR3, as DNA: TGTGCCAGCAGCCTCGGACTCGGGGCCACTGAAGCTTTCTTT.